This TCR beta chain appears in the sequencing data of a study of blood T cell repertoires in COVID-19. Study summary: Some COVID-19 samples were acute and others convalescent; all came from the United States, Italy and Spain. In each case, the material was cDNA or gDNA derived from T cells, B-cell-depleted T cells, or PBMCs.

This clone showed up just a few times. Original methodology: The assay estimated nucleated cells by amplifying reference gene primers. TCRdb's copy holds only in-frame clones and misses some; the assay was immunoSEQ multiplex PCR. That table supplies the V and J calls and clone size; D and trimming were determined from the DNA. Here the sample spans approximately 290,000 clones, around nine tenths being singletons. The germline V and J ends were trimmed by 1 base and 10 bases, with 11 bases remaining between them. The CDR3 extends over 13 amino acids. CDR1 is SEHNR, CDR2 FQNEAQ, per germline (reference sequence).

The sequence was obtained from a man aged 25-40 years with acute or convalescent COVID-19. The genes are TRBV7-9 and TRBJ2-1; no clear D gene. Specimen: peripheral blood. This CDR3 is CASSLVGVEEQFF. The DNA of the CDR3 is TGTGCCAGCAGCTTAGTTGGCGTGGAGGAGCAGTTCTTC.